Sequencing of this T cell receptor beta chain was carried out in a study of spatial heterogeneity in lung cancer. Using its own MiXCR run on the 5' RACE reads, TCRdb lists one record per CDR3 protein. The sample yields approximately 44,000 distinct CDR3 sequences, roughly 13% seen once. This clonotype occurred a few times. As to time point: sample taken at primary tumor resection. The CDR3 totals 13 residues. V lost 7 bases and J lost 10, with 19 bases in between. CDR1 and CDR2 (germline): MNHNS, SASEGT. This clonotype was sampled from a male donor with early-stage non-small cell lung cancer. The sample in question was PBMCs, obtained at surgery. This chain uses TRBV6-1 with TRBJ1-1; D possibly corresponds to TRBD1 (5 bases). The CDR3, as DNA: TGTGCCAGCATTTCCGACAGTCGCTTGGGAGCTTTCTTT. It encodes CASISDSRLGAFF.